Following are 6 T cell receptor beta chains from one sample sequenced in a study of blood T cell repertoires in COVID-19. Sequencing used immunoSEQ multiplex PCR; TCRdb keeps in-frame clones, though not all of them. This sample carries over 200,000 clones, about four fifths of them seen once, and the ten largest clones take 4.5% to 7%. The sequencing input was peripheral blood. The receptors were sampled from a man aged 80 or over with acute or convalescent COVID-19.

The V and J genes are TRBV2 and TRBJ2-7, with 11 bases matching TRBD1. This CDR3 is 14 amino acids long. V gave up 8 bases and J gave up 5 bases; unmatched junction bases: 8. CDR1 SNHLY and CDR2 FYNNEI come from the germline V gene. Here the CDR3 reads CASLRDRGMDEQYF. CDR3 bases: TGTGCCAGCCTAAGGGACAGGGGGATGGACGAGCAGTACTTC. The entire variable domain, with the rest obtained from reference TRBV2 and TRBJ2-7, is as follows: EPEVTQTPSHQVTQMGQEVILRCVPISNHLYFYWYRQILGQKVEFLVSFYNNEISEKSEIFDDQFSVERPDGSNFTLKIRSTKLEDSAMYFCASLRDRGMDEQYFGPGTRLTVT.

The rearrangement joins TRBV24-1 to TRBJ2-1, with D possibly being TRBD2 (5 bases). V lost 5 bases to trimming and J lost 4 bases, with 11 bases between them. Germline V lookup: CDR1 KGHDR, CDR2 SFDVKD. CDR3 length: 14 residues. CDR3 sequence: CATSGGLLYNEQFF. For the CDR3, the DNA is TGTGCCACCAGTGGAGGACTCTTGTACAATGAGCAGTTCTTC.

The chain joins TRBV11-2 to TRBJ2-7, with a possible D match to TRBD2 (5 bases). Between the trimmed V and J ends, which lost 2 bases and 0 bases, there was a span of 8 bases. This CDR3 is built from 14 residues. Germline lookup yields CDR1 SGHAT and CDR2 FQNNGV. The CDR3 DNA is TGTGCCAGCAGCTTAAACGGGGTCTCCTACGAGCAGTACTTC. Amino acid sequence: CASSLNGVSYEQYF.

The gene calls are TRBV7-3 and TRBJ2-1, with D tentatively TRBD2 (6 bases). The CDR3 loop spans 17 amino acids. In germline, CDR1 is SGHTA, CDR2 FQGTGA. V was cut by 0 bases and J by 0 bases, with 12 bases left in between. The CDR3 is CASSLTSGGISYNEQFF. The DNA for the CDR3 is TGTGCCAGCAGCTTAACGTCGGGCGGGATCTCCTACAATGAGCAGTTCTTC. The variable domain in full, completed from reference TRBV7-3 and TRBJ2-1, reads GAGVSQTPSNKVTEKGKYVELRCDPISGHTALYWYRQSLGQGPEFLIYFQGTGAADDSGLPNDRFFAVRPEGSVSTLKIQRTERGDSAVYLCASSLTSGGISYNEQFFGPGTRLTVL.

This clone was observed once. CDR3 residues: CASSRANRGEETQYF. CDR3 nucleotide sequence: TGCGCCAGCAGCCGAGCAAACCGCGGGGAAGAGACCCAGTACTTC. The chain couples TRBV5-1 to TRBJ2-5; TRBD2 is a possible D gene (6 bases). This CDR3 contains 15 residues. CDR1 is SGHRS and CDR2 is YFSETQ in the germline V gene. Trimming took off 4 bases at V and 3 bases at J, with 16 bases between the two ends.

The chain combines TRBV9 with TRBJ2-1, with 11 positions matching TRBD2. The CDR3 length is 17 residues. V lost 0 bases, J lost 0 bases, and 2 bases stayed unmatched. Germline V gives CDR1 SGDLS, CDR2 YYNGEE. The CDR3 sequence is CASSVVAGGSSYNEQFF. The DNA of the CDR3 is TGTGCCAGCAGCGTAGTAGCGGGGGGGAGCTCCTACAATGAGCAGTTCTTC.